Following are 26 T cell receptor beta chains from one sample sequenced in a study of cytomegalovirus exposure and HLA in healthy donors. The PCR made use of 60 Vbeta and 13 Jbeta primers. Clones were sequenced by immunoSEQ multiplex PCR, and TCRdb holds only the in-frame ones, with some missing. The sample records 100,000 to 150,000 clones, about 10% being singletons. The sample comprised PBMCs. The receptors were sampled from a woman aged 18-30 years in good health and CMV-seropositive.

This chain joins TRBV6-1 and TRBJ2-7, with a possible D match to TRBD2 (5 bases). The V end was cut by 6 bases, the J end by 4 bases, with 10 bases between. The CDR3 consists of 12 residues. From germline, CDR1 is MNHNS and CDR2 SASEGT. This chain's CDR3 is CASRPSGYEQYF. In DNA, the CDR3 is TGTGCCAGCAGGCCCAGCGGATACGAGCAGTACTTC.

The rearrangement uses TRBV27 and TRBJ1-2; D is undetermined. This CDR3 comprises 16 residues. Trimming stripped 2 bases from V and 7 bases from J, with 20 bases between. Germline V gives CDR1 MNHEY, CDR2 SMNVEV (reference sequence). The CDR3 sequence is CASSLKYTGSYFGYTF. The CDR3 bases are TGTGCCAGCAGTTTAAAATACACGGGATCTTATTTTGGCTACACCTTC.

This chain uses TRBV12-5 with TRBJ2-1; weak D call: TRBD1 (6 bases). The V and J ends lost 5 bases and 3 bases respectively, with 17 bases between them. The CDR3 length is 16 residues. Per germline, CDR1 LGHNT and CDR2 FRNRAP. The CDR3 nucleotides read TGTGCTAGTGGTCGACCAGGGGCCTCGAACTACAATGAGCAGTTCTTC. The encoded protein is CASGRPGASNYNEQFF.

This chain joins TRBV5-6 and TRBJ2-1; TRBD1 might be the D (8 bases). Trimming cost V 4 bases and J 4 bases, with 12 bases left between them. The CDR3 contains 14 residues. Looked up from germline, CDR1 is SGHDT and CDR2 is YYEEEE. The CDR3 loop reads CASSKQGGYNEQFF. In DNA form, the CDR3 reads TGTGCCAGCAGCAAACAGGGGGGGTACAATGAGCAGTTCTTC.

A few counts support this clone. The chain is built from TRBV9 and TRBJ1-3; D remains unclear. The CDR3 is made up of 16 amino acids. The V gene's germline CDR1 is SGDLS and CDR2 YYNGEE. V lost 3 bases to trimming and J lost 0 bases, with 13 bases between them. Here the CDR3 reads CASSAGLRGSGNTIYF. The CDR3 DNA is TGTGCCAGCAGCGCCGGACTGCGAGGCTCTGGAAACACCATATATTTT.

The CDR3 spells CASAGTSYGYTF. The CDR3 DNA is TGTGCCAGCGCCGGGACTAGCTATGGCTACACCTTC. The chain employs TRBV19 and TRBJ1-2; weak D call: TRBD1 (5 bases). Germline assignment: CDR1 LNHDA and CDR2 SQIVND (reference sequence). V shed 9 bases and J shed 4 bases, with 12 bases lying between them. The CDR3 is 12 amino acids.

CDR3 residues: CASMGLAGFYEQYF. Written as DNA, the CDR3 is TGTGCCAGCATGGGACTAGCGGGATTCTACGAGCAGTACTTC. The rearrangement uses TRBV6-1 and TRBJ2-7, with TRBD2 identical over 13 bases. V gave up 7 bases and J gave up 3 bases; unmatched junction bases: 3. CDR3 length: 14 residues. Germline-derived CDR1 and CDR2 are MNHNS and SASEGT.

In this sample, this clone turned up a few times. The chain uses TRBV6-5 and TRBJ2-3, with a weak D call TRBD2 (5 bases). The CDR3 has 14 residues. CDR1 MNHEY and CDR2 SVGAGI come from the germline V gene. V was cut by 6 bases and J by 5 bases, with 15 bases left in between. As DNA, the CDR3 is TGTGCCAGCAGACCCGCGGGTGAGGGAGATACGCAGTATTTT. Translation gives CASRPAGEGDTQYF.

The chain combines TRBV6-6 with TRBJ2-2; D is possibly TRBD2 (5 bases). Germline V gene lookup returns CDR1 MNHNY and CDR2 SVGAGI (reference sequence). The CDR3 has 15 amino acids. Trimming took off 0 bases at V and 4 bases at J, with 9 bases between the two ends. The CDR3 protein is CASSYSTTLTGELFF. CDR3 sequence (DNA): TGTGCCAGCAGTTACTCGACTACTCTCACCGGGGAGCTGTTTTTT.

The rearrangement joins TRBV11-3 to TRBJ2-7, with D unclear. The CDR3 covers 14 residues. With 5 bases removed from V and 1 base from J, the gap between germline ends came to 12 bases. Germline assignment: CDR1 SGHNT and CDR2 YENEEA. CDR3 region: CASSRSEPSYEQYF. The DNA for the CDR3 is TGTGCCAGCAGCCGATCCGAGCCATCCTACGAGCAGTACTTC.

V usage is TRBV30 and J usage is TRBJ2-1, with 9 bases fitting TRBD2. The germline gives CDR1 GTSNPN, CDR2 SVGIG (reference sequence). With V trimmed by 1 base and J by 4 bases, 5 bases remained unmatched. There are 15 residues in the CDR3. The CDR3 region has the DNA TGTGCCTGGAGTGAGGGGAGCGGGAGGTACAATGAGCAGTTCTTC. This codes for CAWSEGSGRYNEQFF.

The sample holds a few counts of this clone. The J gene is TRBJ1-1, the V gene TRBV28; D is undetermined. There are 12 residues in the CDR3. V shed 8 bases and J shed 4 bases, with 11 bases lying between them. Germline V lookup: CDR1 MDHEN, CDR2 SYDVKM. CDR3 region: CASLHLFTEAFF. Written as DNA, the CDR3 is TGTGCCAGCTTACATTTGTTCACTGAAGCTTTCTTT.

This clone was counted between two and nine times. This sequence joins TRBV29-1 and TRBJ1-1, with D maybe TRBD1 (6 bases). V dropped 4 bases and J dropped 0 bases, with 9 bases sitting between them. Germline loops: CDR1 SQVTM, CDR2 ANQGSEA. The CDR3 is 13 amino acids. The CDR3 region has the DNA TGCAGCGTTGTATGGGACATGAACACTGAAGCTTTCTTT. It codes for CSVVWDMNTEAFF.

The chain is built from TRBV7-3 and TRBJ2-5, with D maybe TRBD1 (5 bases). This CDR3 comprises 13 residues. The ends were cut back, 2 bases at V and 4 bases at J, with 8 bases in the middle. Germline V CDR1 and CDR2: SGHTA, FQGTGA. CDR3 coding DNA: TGTGCCAGCAGCTTAGGGGCCTTAGAGACCCAGTACTTC. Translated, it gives CASSLGALETQYF.

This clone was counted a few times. This chain's CDR3 is CAGRQGSSNQPQHF. CDR3 DNA: TGTGCCGGTCGGCAGGGGTCGAGCAATCAGCCCCAGCATTTT. The chain joins TRBV28 to TRBJ1-5; a possible D gene is TRBD1 (6 bases). V lost 11 bases and J lost 1, with 15 bases in between. This CDR3 region has 14 residues. Germline-derived CDR1 and CDR2 are MDHEN and SYDVKM.

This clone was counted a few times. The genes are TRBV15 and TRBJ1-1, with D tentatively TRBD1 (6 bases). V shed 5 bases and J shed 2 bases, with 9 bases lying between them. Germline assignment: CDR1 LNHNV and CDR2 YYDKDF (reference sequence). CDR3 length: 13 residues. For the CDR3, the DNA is TGTGCCACCAGCTCACAGGGTAACACTGAAGCTTTCTTT. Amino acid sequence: CATSSQGNTEAFF. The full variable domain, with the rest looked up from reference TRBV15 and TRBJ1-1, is DAMVIQNPRYQVTQFGKPVTLSCSQTLNHNVMYWYQQKSSQAPKLLFHYYDKDFNNEADTPDNFQSRRPNTSFCFLDIRSPGLGDTAMYLCATSSQGNTEAFFGQGTRLTVV.

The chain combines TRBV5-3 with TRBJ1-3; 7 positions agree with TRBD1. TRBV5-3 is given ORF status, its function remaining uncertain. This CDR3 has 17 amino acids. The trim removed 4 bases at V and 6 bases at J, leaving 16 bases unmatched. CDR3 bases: TGTGCCAGAAGCACTGTCTTGACAGGGCTCACCCTAAACACCATATATTTT. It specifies CARSTVLTGLTLNTIYF.

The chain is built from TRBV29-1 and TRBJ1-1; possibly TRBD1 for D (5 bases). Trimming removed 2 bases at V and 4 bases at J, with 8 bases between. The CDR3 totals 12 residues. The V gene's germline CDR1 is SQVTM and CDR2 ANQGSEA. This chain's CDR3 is CSVEPGGTEAFF. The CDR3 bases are TGCAGCGTTGAACCGGGGGGCACTGAAGCTTTCTTT. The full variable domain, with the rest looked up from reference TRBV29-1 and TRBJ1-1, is SAVISQKPSRDICQRGTSLTIQCQVDSQVTMMFWYRQQPGQSLTLIATANQGSEATYESGFVIDKFPISRPNLTFSTLTVSNMSPEDSSIYLCSVEPGGTEAFFGQGTRLTVV.

The CDR3: CASSYGEEAFF. CDR3 nucleotides: TGTGCCAGCAGTTACGGGGAGGAAGCTTTCTTT. The chain uses TRBV6-5 and TRBJ1-1; no reliable D call. The length of the CDR3 is 11 residues. The germline CDR1 and CDR2 sequences are MNHEY and SVGAGI. Trimming cost V 2 bases and J 8 bases, with 6 bases left between them.

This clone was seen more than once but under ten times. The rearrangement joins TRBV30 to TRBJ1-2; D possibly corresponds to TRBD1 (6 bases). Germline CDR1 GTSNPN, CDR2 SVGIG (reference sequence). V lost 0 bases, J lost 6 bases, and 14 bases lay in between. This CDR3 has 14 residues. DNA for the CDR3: TGTGCCTGGAGTGTACTCCAGGGGAGTGATGGCTACACCTTC. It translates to CAWSVLQGSDGYTF.

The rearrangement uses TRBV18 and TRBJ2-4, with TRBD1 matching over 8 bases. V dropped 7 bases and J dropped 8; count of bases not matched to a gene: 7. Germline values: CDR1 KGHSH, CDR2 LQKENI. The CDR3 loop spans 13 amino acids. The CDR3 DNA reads TGTGCCAGCTGCGGACAGGGAGGAGACATTCAGTACTTC. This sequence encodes CASCGQGGDIQYF.

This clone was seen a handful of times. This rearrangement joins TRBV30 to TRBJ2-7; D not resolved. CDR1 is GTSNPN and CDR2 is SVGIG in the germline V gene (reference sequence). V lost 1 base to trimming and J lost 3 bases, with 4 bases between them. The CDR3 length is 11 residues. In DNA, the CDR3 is TGTGCCTGGAGTGCTAGCTACGAGCAGTACTTC. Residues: CAWSASYEQYF.

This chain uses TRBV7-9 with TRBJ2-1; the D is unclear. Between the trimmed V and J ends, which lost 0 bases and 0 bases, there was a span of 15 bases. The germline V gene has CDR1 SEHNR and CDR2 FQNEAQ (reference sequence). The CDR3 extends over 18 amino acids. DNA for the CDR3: TGTGCCAGCAGCTTAGCGCACGGAGCGTCGAGCTCCTACAATGAGCAGTTCTTC. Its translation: CASSLAHGASSSYNEQFF.

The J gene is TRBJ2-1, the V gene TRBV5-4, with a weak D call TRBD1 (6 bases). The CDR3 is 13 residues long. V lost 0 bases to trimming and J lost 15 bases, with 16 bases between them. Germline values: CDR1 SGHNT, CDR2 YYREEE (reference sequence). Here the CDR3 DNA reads TGTGCCAGCAGCTTGGAAGGTGGACAGTTCCTGTTCTTC. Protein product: CASSLEGGQFLFF.

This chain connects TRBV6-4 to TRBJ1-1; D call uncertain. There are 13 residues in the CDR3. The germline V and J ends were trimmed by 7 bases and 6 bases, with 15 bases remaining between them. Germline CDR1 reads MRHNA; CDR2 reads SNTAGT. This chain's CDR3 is CASTRSASPEAFF. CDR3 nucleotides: TGTGCCAGCACCCGATCTGCGTCCCCTGAAGCTTTCTTT.

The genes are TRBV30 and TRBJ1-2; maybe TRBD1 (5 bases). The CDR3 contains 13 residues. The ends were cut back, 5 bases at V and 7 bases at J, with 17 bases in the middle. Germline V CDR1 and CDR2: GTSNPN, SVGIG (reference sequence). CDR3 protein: CAWLSGYGSGYTF. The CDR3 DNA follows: TGTGCCTGGCTGTCAGGGTATGGTAGTGGCTACACCTTC.